The 32 T cell receptor beta chains below were found in one sample sequenced in a study of memory CD4+ T cells and cytomegalovirus serostatus. The sort gate was single viable CD3+CD4+CD8-CD45RO+ cells for memory CD4+ T cells. Measured with immunoSEQ multiplex PCR; TCRdb has only the in-frame clones, and not every one. The repertoire holds approximately 49,000 clones, with around 77% as singletons. The sequenced material came from memory CD4+ T cells from blood. These receptors originate from an adult in good health and CMV-seronegative.

This clone was seen only a few times. The V gene is TRBV7-2, the J gene TRBJ2-7; 7 nucleotides align to TRBD1. The CDR3 is 15 residues long. The J segment lost 6 bases and the V segment lost 4 bases, leaving 12 bases of the junction unmatched. Germline CDR1 is SGHTA and CDR2 is FQGNSA. The CDR3 loop reads CASSYRQGSNLEQYF. In nucleotides, the CDR3 is TGTGCCAGCAGCTACAGACAGGGAAGCAATCTCGAGCAGTACTTC.

This chain joins TRBV4-3 and TRBJ2-1; 12 positions agree with TRBD2. Germline lookup yields CDR1 LGHNA and CDR2 YSLEER. V was clipped by 2 bases and J by 9 bases; unmatched bases: 5. There are 15 residues in the CDR3. In DNA, the CDR3 is TGCGCCAGCAGCCAACTAGCGGGGGGGCCTAGTGAGCAGTTCTTC. Its translation: CASSQLAGGPSEQFF.

V gene TRBV18 combines with J gene TRBJ2-1, with 9 bases that match TRBD1. The CDR3 loop spans 15 amino acids. Germline-derived CDR1 and CDR2 are KGHSH and LQKENI. V shed 4 bases, J shed 6 bases, and the junction held 7 bases outside the gene matches. The CDR3: CASSLGTGRGNEQFF. The CDR3 DNA reads as TGTGCCAGCTCACTCGGGACAGGGCGGGGCAATGAGCAGTTCTTC.

The V call is TRBV4-1, the J call TRBJ2-3, with TRBD2 matching over 10 bases. Germline V gene sequence: CDR1 MGHRA, CDR2 YSYEKL. Germline trimming cut 0 bases from V and 2 bases from J; bases unmatched to any gene: 8. CDR3 length equals 18 residues. The chain's CDR3 is CASSQEGSGGAFTDTQYF. CDR3 bases: TGCGCCAGCAGCCAAGAGGGGAGCGGGGGGGCCTTCACAGATACGCAGTATTTT.

The chain is built from TRBV19 and TRBJ1-4, with D unresolved. The ends were cut back, 7 bases at V and 2 bases at J, with 2 bases in the middle. From germline, CDR1 is LNHDA and CDR2 SQIVND (reference sequence). The CDR3 length is 11 residues. The chain's CDR3 is CASNTNEKLFF. The CDR3 region has the DNA TGTGCCAGTAACACTAATGAAAAACTGTTTTTT.

V gene TRBV2 combines with J gene TRBJ1-5; a weak D match, TRBD1 (5 bases). Germline-derived CDR1 and CDR2 are SNHLY and FYNNEI. The CDR3 runs to 13 residues. The ends were cut back, 6 bases at V and 4 bases at J, with 10 bases in the middle. CDR3 region: CASRSTANQPQHF. In DNA, the CDR3 is TGTGCCAGCAGATCGACAGCTAATCAGCCCCAGCATTTT.

This rearrangement joins TRBV11-2 to TRBJ2-5, with no clear D. Germline CDR1 is SGHAT and CDR2 is FQNNGV. This CDR3 is built from 13 residues. V was shortened by 1 base and J by 4 bases, with 7 bases between the two germline ends. The CDR3 loop is CASSLGLSETQYF. CDR3 in DNA: TGTGCCAGCAGCTTAGGACTTTCAGAGACCCAGTACTTC.

V and J are TRBV9 and TRBJ1-3, with D unclear. CDR3 size: 15 residues. V was pared by 0 bases and J by 2 bases, with 9 bases between. CDR1 and CDR2 (germline): SGDLS, YYNGEE. This CDR3 is CASSVGNDPGNTIYF. In nucleotides, the CDR3 is TGTGCCAGCAGCGTAGGCAACGATCCTGGAAACACCATATATTTT.

The chain has TRBV4-3 and TRBJ2-2; D uncertain. The germline V gene has CDR1 LGHNA and CDR2 YSLEER. This CDR3 region has 14 residues. V lost 1 base and J lost 6, with 9 bases in between. The CDR3 region is CASSQGRSAGELFF. The CDR3 DNA sequence: TGCGCCAGCAGCCAAGGAAGGAGTGCCGGGGAGCTGTTTTTT.

The chain is built from TRBV6-1 and TRBJ1-2; D ambiguous. Per the germline V gene, CDR1 is MNHNS and CDR2 is SASEGT. V was pared by 7 bases and J by 4 bases, with 10 bases between. There are 12 residues in the CDR3. CDR3 sequence reads: CASTVSTYGYTF. DNA of the CDR3: TGTGCCAGCACAGTTTCGACCTATGGCTACACCTTC.

This clone was seen only a few times. This rearrangement joins TRBV5-1 to TRBJ2-3; tentatively, D is TRBD1 or TRBD2 (5 bases each). The length of the CDR3 is 15 residues. V lost 0 bases and J lost 0, with 8 bases in between. Germline values: CDR1 SGHRS, CDR2 YFSETQ. The CDR3 DNA follows: TGCGCCAGCAGCTTGGCCGGGGCTAGCACAGATACGCAGTATTTT. It yields the protein CASSLAGASTDTQYF.

This chain links TRBV7-3 with TRBJ2-2, with 11 bases fitting TRBD1. The junction had 6 bases not matched to a gene; V was cut back by 5 bases and J by 7 bases. The CDR3 has 15 residues. Germline V gene lookup returns CDR1 SGHTA and CDR2 FQGTGA. The CDR3 protein is CASSPGQGAVGELFF. In nucleotides, the CDR3 is TGTGCCAGCAGCCCCGGACAGGGGGCAGTCGGGGAGCTGTTTTTT. Filled out from reference TRBV7-3 and TRBJ2-2, the complete variable domain reads GAGVSQTPSNKVTEKGKYVELRCDPISGHTALYWYRQSLGQGPEFLIYFQGTGAADDSGLPNDRFFAVRPEGSVSTLKIQRTERGDSAVYLCASSPGQGAVGELFFGEGSRLTVL.

The chain combines TRBV6-1 with TRBJ2-7; 7 bases are a match to TRBD2. Germline loops: CDR1 MNHNS, CDR2 SASEGT. The CDR3 is 15 amino acids. J was trimmed by 0 bases and V by 7 bases; bases with no gene match: 9. CDR3 DNA: TGTGCCAGCATAAGAAGGGAGGGGAGCTCCTACGAGCAGTACTTC. It yields the protein CASIRREGSSYEQYF.

The chain combines TRBV9 with TRBJ1-6; D unclear. CDR3 length equals 17 residues. Trimming shortened V by 0 bases and J by 0 bases, and 10 bases separated the two germline ends. Per the germline V gene, CDR1 is SGDLS and CDR2 is YYNGEE. The CDR3 coding sequence is TGTGCCAGCAGCGTAGAAATGGGATCCTCCTATAATTCACCCCTCCACTTT. This translates into CASSVEMGSSYNSPLHF.

The chain uses TRBV7-8 and TRBJ2-3, with D maybe TRBD2 (6 bases). CDR1 SGHVS and CDR2 FQNEAQ come from the germline V gene. The V end lost 9 bases, the J end lost 0 bases, and 13 bases lay between the germline ends. The CDR3 is 14 amino acids. The CDR3 protein is CASRRRASTDTQYF. The DNA of the CDR3 is TGTGCCAGTCGTCGGAGGGCTAGCACAGATACGCAGTATTTT.

By sample fraction, this clone is medium-sized (0.01 to 0.1%). This sequence joins TRBV6-5 and TRBJ1-4; D is undetermined. CDR1 MNHEY and CDR2 SVGAGI come from the germline V gene. Trimming removed 5 bases from V and 7 bases from J, with 14 bases in between. The CDR3 covers 14 residues. CDR3 residues: CASSLTQGGEKLFF. As DNA, the CDR3 is TGTGCCAGCAGTCTGACACAAGGAGGTGAAAAACTGTTTTTT.

V usage is TRBV18 and J usage is TRBJ2-1; no clear D. CDR3 length: 11 amino acids. Trimming took off 7 bases at V and 6 bases at J, with 7 bases between the two ends. CDR1 is KGHSH, CDR2 LQKENI, per germline. CDR3 bases: TGTGCCAGCTACTCGGGCAATGAGCAGTTCTTC. It yields the protein CASYSGNEQFF.

The rearrangement joins TRBV6-1 to TRBJ1-5; 9 bases fit TRBD1. The CDR3 is made up of 15 amino acids. Germline CDR1 reads MNHNS; CDR2 reads SASEGT. V lost 3 bases to trimming and J lost 4 bases; unmatched junction nucleotides: 4. CDR3 residues: CASSDTGTGNQPQHF. As DNA, the CDR3 is TGTGCCAGCAGTGATACCGGGACAGGGAATCAGCCCCAGCATTTT.

The chain is built from TRBV11-2 and TRBJ2-2; no clear D. V lost 5 bases and J 6 bases, leaving 19 bases between the germline ends. The CDR3 consists of 16 residues. Germline V CDR1 and CDR2: SGHAT, FQNNGV. The CDR3 nucleotides read TGTGCCAGCAGCCTCGACGGCGGATTATCGGCCGGGGAGCTGTTTTTT. Amino acid sequence: CASSLDGGLSAGELFF.

J is TRBJ2-5 and V is TRBV27; 8 nucleotides line up with TRBD1. The CDR3 sequence is 14 residues long. V shed 2 bases, J shed 11 bases, and the junction held 10 bases outside the gene matches. The germline gives CDR1 MNHEY, CDR2 SMNVEV (reference sequence). The CDR3 DNA reads TGTGCCAGCAGTTTACAGCCCGGACAGGGAAAACAGTACTTC. This gives the protein CASSLQPGQGKQYF.

The chain carries TRBV29-1 and TRBJ2-7; TRBD2 might be the D (6 bases). CDR1 and CDR2 from the germline V gene are SQVTM and ANQGSEA. The V gene lost 6 bases and the J gene lost 6 bases, with 12 bases spanning the gap. This CDR3 contains 11 residues. The CDR3 DNA is TGCAGCGTGAAAGCGGGTTCCGAGCAGTACTTC. Its protein product is CSVKAGSEQYF.

The genes are TRBV6-5 and TRBJ2-6; possibly TRBD1 for D (5 bases). This CDR3 is 16 amino acids long. Trimming removed 4 bases at V and 3 bases at J, with 13 bases between. Germline assignment: CDR1 MNHEY and CDR2 SVGAGI. CDR3 loop: CASSLIQGDGANVLTF. For the CDR3, the DNA is TGTGCCAGCAGTTTGATTCAGGGCGATGGGGCCAACGTCCTGACTTTC.

J is TRBJ1-1 and V is TRBV7-2; D perhaps matches TRBD1 (5 bases). The CDR3 is made up of 15 amino acids. V was clipped by 1 base and J by 3 bases, with 12 bases between them. The V gene's germline CDR1 is SGHTA and CDR2 FQGNSA. CDR3 in DNA: TGTGCCAGCAGCTTAGAACGGGGGGTAGACACTGAAGCTTTCTTT. It encodes CASSLERGVDTEAFF.

The chain recombines TRBV30 with TRBJ2-7; D may be TRBD1 (6 bases). Looked up from germline, CDR1 is GTSNPN and CDR2 is SVGIG (reference sequence). The CDR3 has 13 amino acids. V gave up 3 bases and J gave up 5 bases, with 14 bases separating them. CDR3: CAWSPGTWDEQYF. The CDR3, as DNA: TGTGCCTGGAGCCCCGGGACATGGGACGAGCAGTACTTC.

This clone appeared a few times. The J gene is TRBJ1-1, the V gene TRBV4-2, with D uncertain. V lost 0 bases, J lost 4 bases, and 9 bases lay in between. This CDR3 has 14 amino acids. The germline V gene encodes CDR1 LGHNA and CDR2 YNFKEQ. This CDR3 is CASSQDPDGTEAFF. The DNA for the CDR3 is TGTGCCAGCAGCCAAGACCCGGATGGCACTGAAGCTTTCTTT.

V and J are TRBV9 and TRBJ1-4, with 7 nucleotides matching TRBD1. Germline assignment: CDR1 SGDLS and CDR2 YYNGEE. This CDR3 contains 14 residues. The V gene end was trimmed by 4 bases and the J gene end by 2 bases; junction bases not matched to a gene: 2. CDR3 loop: CASSQGVTNEKLFF. CDR3 sequence (DNA): TGTGCCAGCAGCCAGGGGGTCACTAATGAAAAACTGTTTTTT. Variable domain in full (rest from reference TRBV9 and TRBJ1-4): DSGVTQTPKHLITATGQRVTLRCSPRSGDLSVYWYQQSLDQGLQFLIQYYNGEERAKGNILERFSAQQFPDLHSELNLSSLELGDSALYFCASSQGVTNEKLFFGSGTQLSVL.

The chain combines TRBV18 with TRBJ2-2; TRBD2 might be the D (5 bases). The CDR3 totals 16 residues. Between the trimmed V and J ends, which lost 3 bases and 5 bases, there was a span of 16 bases. The germline CDR1 and CDR2 sequences are KGHSH and LQKENI. CDR3 sequence reads: CASSPLVVGETGELFF. The CDR3 DNA follows: TGTGCCAGCTCACCCCTGGTGGTGGGAGAGACCGGGGAGCTGTTTTTT.

This rearrangement joins TRBV5-6 to TRBJ2-5; D might be TRBD1 (6 bases). The CDR3 is 17 amino acids. Between the trimmed V and J ends, which lost 1 base and 5 bases, there was a span of 21 bases. Per germline, CDR1 SGHDT and CDR2 YYEEEE. CDR3 region: CASSLHRAGLLSETQYF. The CDR3, as DNA: TGTGCCAGCAGCTTGCACAGGGCGGGCCTTTTGTCCGAGACCCAGTACTTC.

The chain uses TRBV7-2 and TRBJ2-7; the match to TRBD1 covers 9 bases. With V trimmed by 5 bases and J by 1 base, 6 bases remained unmatched. The CDR3 runs 15 residues. The V gene's germline CDR1 is SGHTA and CDR2 FQGNSA. The CDR3 DNA sequence: TGTGCCAGCAGCCATCCGGGACAGGGATCCTACGAGCAGTACTTC. Translating gives CASSHPGQGSYEQYF.

Comment on this clone: At the DNA level, this CDR3 is encoded by other sequences in the same sample as well. This chain connects TRBV27 to TRBJ1-4; D gene uncertain. The CDR3 is 12 amino acids. Deletions cut 4 bases from V and 0 bases from J, with 0 bases between. CDR1 is MNHEY, CDR2 SMNVEV, per germline (reference sequence). Here the CDR3 DNA reads TGTGCCAGCAGTTCAACTAATGAAAAACTGTTTTTT. Residues: CASSSTNEKLFF.

The chain employs TRBV10-1 and TRBJ2-3; TRBD2 matches 11 bases. The CDR3 runs 21 residues. The V segment lost 5 bases and the J segment 0 bases; nucleotides outside the gene matches: 19. The germline V gene encodes CDR1 WNHNN and CDR2 SYGVQD (reference sequence). CDR3 sequence reads: CASSLVQKGTSGGHSTDTQYF. The CDR3 DNA follows: TGCGCCAGCAGTCTGGTTCAGAAGGGTACTAGCGGGGGCCATAGCACAGATACGCAGTATTTT.

This chain joins TRBV6-5 and TRBJ1-1; weak D call: TRBD1 (5 bases). V gave up 8 bases and J gave up 6 bases, with 16 bases separating them. The CDR3 is made up of 13 amino acids. Germline lookup yields CDR1 MNHEY and CDR2 SVGAGI. The CDR3 here is CASSRLWGPEAFF. The CDR3 bases are TGTGCCAGCTCCAGACTTTGGGGCCCTGAAGCTTTCTTT.